The rows below give T cell receptor beta chains drawn from one sample of a study of cytomegalovirus exposure and HLA in healthy donors. TCRdb's table, derived via immunoSEQ multiplex PCR, lists solely in-frame clones and lacks some. The table has around 170,000 clones, around 79% seen once; the top ten hold 0.5% to 0.55%. The sequenced sample consisted of PBMCs. The receptors originated from a woman in her 50s in good health and CMV-seronegative. CDR3s include the opening cysteine and the closing phenylalanine or tryptophan. A D gene is named only where the DNA matches it firmly. Size is omitted from some rows. Given values are once, few, many or a class for expanded clones.

cdr3_aa: CASSSGLAGPYNEQFF
cdr3_nt: TGTGCCAGCAGCTCAGGACTAGCGGGTCCCTACAATGAGCAGTTCTTC
v_call: TRBV7-6
clone_size: NA
d_call: TRBD2
j_call: TRBJ2-1

cdr3_aa: CASSPRWGARTEAFF
cdr3_nt: TGTGCCAGCAGTCCCAGATGGGGCGCGCGGACTGAAGCTTTCTTT
v_call: TRBV2
clone_size: once
d_call: NA
j_call: TRBJ1-1

cdr3_aa: CASSQDSPGSGNTIYF
cdr3_nt: TGCGCCAGCAGCCAAGACAGTCCGGGCTCTGGAAACACCATATATTTT
v_call: TRBV4-3
clone_size: NA
d_call: NA
j_call: TRBJ1-3

cdr3_aa: CASSLSGRAFDTQYF
cdr3_nt: TGCGCCAGCAGCCTTAGCGGGAGGGCCTTTGATACGCAGTATTTT
v_call: TRBV5-1
clone_size: NA
d_call: TRBD2
j_call: TRBJ2-3

cdr3_aa: CASSNRGRETQYF
cdr3_nt: TGTGCCAGCAGTAACAGGGGGCGAGAGACCCAGTACTTC
v_call: TRBV2
clone_size: NA
d_call: TRBD1
j_call: TRBJ2-5

cdr3_aa: CASSFRQGGNQPQHF
cdr3_nt: TGTGCCAGCAGCTTTCGACAGGGAGGCAATCAGCCCCAGCATTTT
v_call: TRBV7-2
clone_size: NA
d_call: TRBD1
j_call: TRBJ1-5

cdr3_aa: CASSVMVGRDPDTQYF
cdr3_nt: TGTGCCAGCAGCGTGATGGTCGGGAGGGACCCAGATACGCAGTATTTT
v_call: TRBV9
clone_size: NA
d_call: TRBD2
j_call: TRBJ2-3

cdr3_aa: CASSFRTVGPLYEQYF
cdr3_nt: TGTGCCAGCAGTTTTAGGACAGTGGGGCCCCTTTACGAGCAGTACTTC
v_call: TRBV28
clone_size: NA
d_call: NA
j_call: TRBJ2-7

cdr3_aa: CASSLALAGVSYEQYF
cdr3_nt: TGTGCCAGCAGTCTCGCTCTAGCGGGAGTAAGCTACGAGCAGTACTTC
v_call: TRBV28
clone_size: NA
d_call: TRBD2
j_call: TRBJ2-7

cdr3_aa: CASNRGQGETQYF
cdr3_nt: TGTGCCAGCAACAGGGGGCAGGGGGAGACCCAGTACTTC
v_call: TRBV7-9
clone_size: few
d_call: TRBD1
j_call: TRBJ2-5

cdr3_aa: CASSQGGAGPAGTEAFF
cdr3_nt: TGCGCCAGCAGCCAAGGAGGGGCCGGCCCGGCGGGGACTGAAGCTTTCTTT
v_call: TRBV7-2
clone_size: once
d_call: NA
j_call: TRBJ1-1

cdr3_aa: CAISESVAGDPGELFF
cdr3_nt: TGTGCCATCAGTGAGTCGGTAGCGGGAGACCCCGGGGAGCTGTTTTTT
v_call: TRBV10-3
clone_size: NA
d_call: TRBD2
j_call: TRBJ2-2

cdr3_aa: CASSLERGGRGNEQFF
cdr3_nt: TGCGCCAGCAGCTTGGAGCGGGGGGGCAGGGGCAATGAGCAGTTCTTC
v_call: TRBV5-1
clone_size: NA
d_call: TRBD2
j_call: TRBJ2-1

cdr3_aa: CASSQRGGNSPLHF
cdr3_nt: TGTGCCAGCAGCCAGAGGGGAGGTAATTCACCCCTCCACTTT
v_call: TRBV6-5
clone_size: NA
d_call: NA
j_call: TRBJ1-6

cdr3_aa: CASSLAGATEQYF
cdr3_nt: TGTGCCAGCAGCTTGGCGGGAGCCACCGAGCAGTACTTC
v_call: TRBV5-4
clone_size: once
d_call: NA
j_call: TRBJ2-7

cdr3_aa: CASDPSGSPDTQYF
cdr3_nt: TGTGCCTCAGACCCCAGCGGTTCCCCAGATACGCAGTATTTT
v_call: TRBV30
clone_size: NA
d_call: NA
j_call: TRBJ2-3

cdr3_aa: CASSLMAGGPDTQYF
cdr3_nt: TGTGCCAGCAGCTTAATGGCGGGGGGCCCGGATACGCAGTATTTT
v_call: TRBV7-2
clone_size: NA
d_call: TRBD2
j_call: TRBJ2-3

cdr3_aa: CAWNRDNSGNTIYF
cdr3_nt: TGTGCCTGGAATCGGGACAACTCTGGAAACACCATATATTTT
v_call: TRBV30
clone_size: NA
d_call: NA
j_call: TRBJ1-3

cdr3_aa: CASSQRSSYGYTF
cdr3_nt: TGCGCCAGCAGCCAGCGTTCATCCTATGGCTACACCTTC
v_call: TRBV4-3
clone_size: NA
d_call: NA
j_call: TRBJ1-2

cdr3_aa: CASSRDRGYEQYF
cdr3_nt: TGTGCCAGCAGCAGGGACAGGGGTTACGAGCAGTACTTC
v_call: TRBV6-1
clone_size: NA
d_call: TRBD1
j_call: TRBJ2-7

cdr3_aa: CASSPPPGGGDTQYF
cdr3_nt: TGTGCCAGCAGCCCCCCACCGGGGGGGGGAGATACGCAGTATTTT
v_call: TRBV9
clone_size: once
d_call: TRBD2
j_call: TRBJ2-3

cdr3_aa: CASRLTGTGNSYEQYF
cdr3_nt: TGTGCCAGCAGACTAACCGGGACAGGAAACTCCTACGAGCAGTACTTC
v_call: TRBV13
clone_size: NA
d_call: TRBD1
j_call: TRBJ2-7

cdr3_aa: CASREGQGVFYEQYF
cdr3_nt: TGCGCCAGCAGAGAGGGACAGGGGGTTTTCTACGAGCAGTACTTC
v_call: TRBV5-1
clone_size: NA
d_call: TRBD1
j_call: TRBJ2-7

cdr3_aa: CASSRRGVDQPQHF
cdr3_nt: TGTGCCAGCAGCCGCCGGGGGGTTGATCAGCCCCAGCATTTT
v_call: TRBV5-8
clone_size: few
d_call: NA
j_call: TRBJ1-5

cdr3_aa: CASSLRTGGRNTEAFF
cdr3_nt: TGTGCCAGCAGCTTACGAACGGGGGGTAGGAACACTGAAGCTTTCTTT
v_call: TRBV13
clone_size: NA
d_call: NA
j_call: TRBJ1-1

cdr3_aa: CASRGHQRGYEQYF
cdr3_nt: TGTGCCAGCAGGGGACACCAACGAGGCTACGAGCAGTACTTC
v_call: TRBV2
clone_size: NA
d_call: NA
j_call: TRBJ2-7

cdr3_aa: CASSTSGTRYEQFF
cdr3_nt: TGTGCCAGCAGCACTAGCGGGACTAGGTATGAGCAGTTCTTC
v_call: TRBV9
clone_size: NA
d_call: TRBD2
j_call: TRBJ2-1

cdr3_aa: CASRPTGGRRGDTEAFF
cdr3_nt: TGTGCCAGCAGACCGACAGGGGGCCGCCGAGGGGACACTGAAGCTTTCTTT
v_call: TRBV25-1
clone_size: NA
d_call: TRBD1
j_call: TRBJ1-1

cdr3_aa: CASSADRVDTQYF
cdr3_nt: TGTGCCAGCAGCGCGGACAGGGTGGATACGCAGTATTTT
v_call: TRBV9
clone_size: NA
d_call: TRBD1
j_call: TRBJ2-3

cdr3_aa: CASSVGRGVNTGELFF
cdr3_nt: TGTGCCAGCAGCGTGGGGAGGGGGGTGAACACCGGGGAGCTGTTTTTT
v_call: TRBV9
clone_size: NA
d_call: NA
j_call: TRBJ2-2

cdr3_aa: CASSPLGDQPAGEQYF
cdr3_nt: TGTGCCAGCTCACCCCTAGGGGACCAACCGGCGGGGGAGCAGTACTTC
v_call: TRBV18
clone_size: NA
d_call: NA
j_call: TRBJ2-7

cdr3_aa: CASSLDGLAGNEQFF
cdr3_nt: TGTGCCAGCAGCTTAGATGGACTAGCAGGAAATGAGCAGTTCTTC
v_call: TRBV7-6
clone_size: NA
d_call: TRBD2
j_call: TRBJ2-1

cdr3_aa: CASSLVSELEAFF
cdr3_nt: TGTGCCAGCAGCTTAGTAAGCGAACTTGAAGCTTTCTTT
v_call: TRBV7-2
clone_size: NA
d_call: NA
j_call: TRBJ1-1

cdr3_aa: CASSQGPGGEQYF
cdr3_nt: TGCGCCAGCAGCCAGGGCCCCGGGGGCGAGCAGTACTTC
v_call: TRBV5-1
clone_size: NA
d_call: NA
j_call: TRBJ2-7

cdr3_aa: CASSPGQGSNQPQHF
cdr3_nt: TGTGCCAGCAGCCCTGGACAGGGTAGCAATCAGCCCCAGCATTTT
v_call: TRBV6-5
clone_size: NA
d_call: TRBD1
j_call: TRBJ1-5

cdr3_aa: CASRTGGNTIYF
cdr3_nt: TGTGCCAGCAGGACAGGTGGAAACACCATATATTTT
v_call: TRBV28
clone_size: NA
d_call: NA
j_call: TRBJ1-3

cdr3_aa: CASSLPGNYMNTEAFF
cdr3_nt: TGTGCCAGCAGTTTGCCAGGGAACTACATGAACACTGAAGCTTTCTTT
v_call: TRBV28
clone_size: NA
d_call: NA
j_call: TRBJ1-1

cdr3_aa: CASSSTRRVQETQYF
cdr3_nt: TGTGCCAGCAGTTCCACGCGTCGGGTACAAGAGACCCAGTACTTC
v_call: TRBV28
clone_size: few
d_call: NA
j_call: TRBJ2-5

cdr3_aa: CASSPSLWTPNQPQHF
cdr3_nt: TGTGCCAGCAGTCCAAGTCTGTGGACACCCAATCAGCCCCAGCATTTT
v_call: TRBV27
clone_size: NA
d_call: NA
j_call: TRBJ1-5

cdr3_aa: CASSLSRLSGNTIYF
cdr3_nt: TGTGCCAGCAGCTTAAGCAGGCTTTCTGGAAACACCATATATTTT
v_call: TRBV7-9
clone_size: NA
d_call: NA
j_call: TRBJ1-3

cdr3_aa: CAASGASYGNQPQHF
cdr3_nt: TGTGCAGCAAGTGGGGCATCTTACGGCAATCAGCCCCAGCATTTT
v_call: TRBV28
clone_size: NA
d_call: NA
j_call: TRBJ1-5

cdr3_aa: CASSLGLGRTDTQYF
cdr3_nt: TGTGCCAGCAGTTTAGGACTAGGAAGGACAGATACGCAGTATTTT
v_call: TRBV27
clone_size: NA
d_call: TRBD2
j_call: TRBJ2-3

cdr3_aa: CATRQGLDSGNTIYF
cdr3_nt: TGTGCCACCAGACAGGGCCTTGACTCTGGAAACACCATATATTTT
v_call: TRBV10-3
clone_size: NA
d_call: TRBD1
j_call: TRBJ1-3

cdr3_aa: CASSLPTSGAYNEQFF
cdr3_nt: TGCGCCAGCAGCCTCCCGACTAGCGGAGCCTACAATGAGCAGTTCTTC
v_call: TRBV5-1
clone_size: once
d_call: TRBD2
j_call: TRBJ2-1

cdr3_aa: CASGTGPNYNEQFF
cdr3_nt: TGCGCCAGCGGAACAGGACCGAACTACAATGAGCAGTTCTTC
v_call: TRBV5-1
clone_size: NA
d_call: NA
j_call: TRBJ2-1

cdr3_aa: CASSIMPASGGTDTQYF
cdr3_nt: TGCGCCAGTTCGATTATGCCAGCTAGCGGGGGAACAGATACGCAGTATTTT
v_call: TRBV5-1
clone_size: NA
d_call: TRBD2
j_call: TRBJ2-3

cdr3_aa: CASSLVRMGGGYTF
cdr3_nt: TGTGCCAGCAGCTTAGTACGTATGGGAGGCGGCTACACCTTC
v_call: TRBV7-8
clone_size: NA
d_call: NA
j_call: TRBJ1-2

cdr3_aa: CASAIGEGENTEAFF
cdr3_nt: TGTGCCAGCGCCATTGGGGAGGGGGAGAACACTGAAGCTTTCTTT
v_call: TRBV19
clone_size: NA
d_call: NA
j_call: TRBJ1-1

cdr3_aa: CASSSSTDRGQPQHF
cdr3_nt: TGTGCCAGCAGCTCCTCGACGGACAGGGGACAGCCCCAGCATTTT
v_call: TRBV7-8
clone_size: NA
d_call: TRBD1
j_call: TRBJ1-5

cdr3_aa: CASSLGQEYNEQFF
cdr3_nt: TGTGCCAGCAGCCTGGGACAGGAGTACAATGAGCAGTTCTTC
v_call: TRBV13
clone_size: NA
d_call: TRBD1
j_call: TRBJ2-1

cdr3_aa: CASSFRGGTGELFF
cdr3_nt: TGTGCCAGCAGCTTCCGCGGGGGCACCGGGGAGCTGTTTTTT
v_call: TRBV7-2
clone_size: NA
d_call: TRBD2
j_call: TRBJ2-2

cdr3_aa: CASSLGSGDEQFF
cdr3_nt: TGTGCCAGTAGTTTAGGGTCAGGGGATGAGCAGTTCTTC
v_call: TRBV19
clone_size: NA
d_call: NA
j_call: TRBJ2-1

cdr3_aa: CASSQPGTGSPYEQYF
cdr3_nt: TGCGCCAGCAGCCAACCTGGGACAGGGTCCCCCTACGAGCAGTACTTC
v_call: TRBV4-1
clone_size: NA
d_call: TRBD1
j_call: TRBJ2-7

cdr3_aa: CASSLGGTRTDTQYF
cdr3_nt: TGTGCCAGCAGCTTGGGCGGGACCCGCACAGATACGCAGTATTTT
v_call: TRBV5-4
clone_size: NA
d_call: NA
j_call: TRBJ2-3

cdr3_aa: CASSEPRGYEQYF
cdr3_nt: TGTGCCAGCAGTGAGCCCAGGGGCTACGAGCAGTACTTC
v_call: TRBV2
clone_size: once
d_call: NA
j_call: TRBJ2-7

cdr3_aa: CASQREGAYNEQFF
cdr3_nt: TGCGCCAGCCAGCGGGAGGGCGCCTACAATGAGCAGTTCTTC
v_call: TRBV5-1
clone_size: NA
d_call: TRBD2
j_call: TRBJ2-1

cdr3_aa: CASSEQQGVEAFF
cdr3_nt: TGTGCCAGCAGTGAACAACAGGGGGTGGAAGCTTTCTTT
v_call: TRBV6-1
clone_size: once
d_call: TRBD1
j_call: TRBJ1-1